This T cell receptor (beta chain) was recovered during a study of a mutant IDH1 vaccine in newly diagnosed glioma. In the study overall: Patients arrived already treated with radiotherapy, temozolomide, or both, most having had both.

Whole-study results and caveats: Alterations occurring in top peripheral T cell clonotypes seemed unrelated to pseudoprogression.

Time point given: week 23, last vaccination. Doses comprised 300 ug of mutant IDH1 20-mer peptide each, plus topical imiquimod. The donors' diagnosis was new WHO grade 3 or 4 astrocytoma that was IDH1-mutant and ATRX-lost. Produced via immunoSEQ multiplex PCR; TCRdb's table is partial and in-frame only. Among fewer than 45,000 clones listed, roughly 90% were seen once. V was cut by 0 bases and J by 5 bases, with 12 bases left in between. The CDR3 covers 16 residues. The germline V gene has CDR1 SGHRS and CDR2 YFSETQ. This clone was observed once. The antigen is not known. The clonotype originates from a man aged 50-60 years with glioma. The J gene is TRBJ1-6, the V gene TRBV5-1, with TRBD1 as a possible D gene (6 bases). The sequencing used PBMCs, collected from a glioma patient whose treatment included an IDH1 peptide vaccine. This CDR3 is CASSLDTGQDNSPLHF. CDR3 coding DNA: TGCGCCAGCAGCTTGGATACAGGGCAGGATAATTCACCCCTCCACTTT.